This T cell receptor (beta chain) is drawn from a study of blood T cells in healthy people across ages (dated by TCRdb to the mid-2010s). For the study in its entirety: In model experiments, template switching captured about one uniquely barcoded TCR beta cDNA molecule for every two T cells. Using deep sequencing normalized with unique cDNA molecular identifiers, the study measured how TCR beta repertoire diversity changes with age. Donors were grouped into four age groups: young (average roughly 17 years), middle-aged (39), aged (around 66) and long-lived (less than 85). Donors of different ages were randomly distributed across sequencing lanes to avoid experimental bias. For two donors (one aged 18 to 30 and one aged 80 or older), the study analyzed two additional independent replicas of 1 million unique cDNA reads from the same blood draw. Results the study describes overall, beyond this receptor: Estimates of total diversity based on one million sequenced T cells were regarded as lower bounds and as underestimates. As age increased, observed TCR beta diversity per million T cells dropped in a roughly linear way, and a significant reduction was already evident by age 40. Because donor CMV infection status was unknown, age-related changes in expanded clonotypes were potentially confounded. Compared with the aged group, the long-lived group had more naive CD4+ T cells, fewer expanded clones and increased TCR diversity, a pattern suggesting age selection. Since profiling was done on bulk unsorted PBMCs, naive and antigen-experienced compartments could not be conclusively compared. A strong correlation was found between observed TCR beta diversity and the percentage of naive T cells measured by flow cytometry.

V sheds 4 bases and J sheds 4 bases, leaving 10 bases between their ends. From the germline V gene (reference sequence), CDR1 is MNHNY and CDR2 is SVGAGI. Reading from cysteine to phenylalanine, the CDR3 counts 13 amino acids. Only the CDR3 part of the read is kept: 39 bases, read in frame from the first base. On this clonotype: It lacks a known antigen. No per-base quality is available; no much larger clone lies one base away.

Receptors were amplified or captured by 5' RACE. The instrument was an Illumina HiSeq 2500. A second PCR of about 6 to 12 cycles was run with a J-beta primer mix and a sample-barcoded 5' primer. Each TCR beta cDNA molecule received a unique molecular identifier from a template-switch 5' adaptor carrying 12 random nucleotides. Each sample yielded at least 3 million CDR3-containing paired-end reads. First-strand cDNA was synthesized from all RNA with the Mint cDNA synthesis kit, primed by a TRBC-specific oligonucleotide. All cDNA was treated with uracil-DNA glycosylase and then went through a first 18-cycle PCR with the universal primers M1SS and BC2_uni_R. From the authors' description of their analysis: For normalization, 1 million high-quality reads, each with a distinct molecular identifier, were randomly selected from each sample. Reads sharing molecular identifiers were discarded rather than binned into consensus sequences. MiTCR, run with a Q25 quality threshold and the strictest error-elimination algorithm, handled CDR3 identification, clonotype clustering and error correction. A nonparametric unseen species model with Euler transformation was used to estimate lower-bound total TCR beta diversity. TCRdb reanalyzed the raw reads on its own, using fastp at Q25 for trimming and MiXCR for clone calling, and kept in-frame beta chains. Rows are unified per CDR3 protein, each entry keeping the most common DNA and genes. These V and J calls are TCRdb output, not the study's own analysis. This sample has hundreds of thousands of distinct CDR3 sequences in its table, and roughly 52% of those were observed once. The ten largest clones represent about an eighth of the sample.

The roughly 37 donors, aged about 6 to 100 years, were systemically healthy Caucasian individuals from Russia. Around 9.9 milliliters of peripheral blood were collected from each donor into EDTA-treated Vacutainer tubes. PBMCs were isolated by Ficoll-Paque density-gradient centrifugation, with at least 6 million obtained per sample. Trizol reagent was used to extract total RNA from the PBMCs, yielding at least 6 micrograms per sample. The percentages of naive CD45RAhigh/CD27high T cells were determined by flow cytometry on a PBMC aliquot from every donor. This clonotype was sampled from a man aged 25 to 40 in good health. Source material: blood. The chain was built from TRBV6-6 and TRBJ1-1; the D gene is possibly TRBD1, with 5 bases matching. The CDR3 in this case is CASSFQGPTEAFF. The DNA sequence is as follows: TGTGCCAGCAGTTTCCAGGGACCCACTGAAGCTTTCTTT.